Following are 20 T cell receptor beta chains from one sample sequenced in a study of blood T cell repertoires in COVID-19. Method: immunoSEQ multiplex PCR; TCRdb's copy keeps in-frame clones and lacks some. The table includes under 250,000 clones, 80% to 85% detected once. The specimen sequenced was peripheral blood. These receptor sequences come from a man over 45 with active or convalescent COVID-19.

The chain has TRBV28 and TRBJ2-2, with D possibly being TRBD2 (6 bases). Germline V gene data show CDR1 as MDHEN and CDR2 as SYDVKM. Trimming removed 4 bases at V and 4 bases at J, with 13 bases between. This CDR3 region has 15 residues. As DNA, the CDR3 is TGTGCCAGCAGTTCCGCAGGGACTCCCACCGGGGAGCTGTTTTTT. Its protein is CASSSAGTPTGELFF.

This rearrangement joins TRBV2 to TRBJ1-5; the match to TRBD1 covers 9 bases. In germline, CDR1 is SNHLY, CDR2 FYNNEI. Losses at the gene ends were 5 bases for V and 5 bases for J; bases not matched to a gene: 7. CDR3 length equals 15 residues. Here the CDR3 DNA reads TGTGCCAGCAGTCTCGACAGGGGGGGCTATCAGCCCCAGCATTTT. This sequence encodes CASSLDRGGYQPQHF.

The chain links TRBV5-1 to TRBJ2-1; TRBD1 matches 7 bases. V shed 2 bases, J shed 6 bases, and the junction held 8 bases outside the gene matches. The CDR3 spans 15 residues. Germline V gene sequence: CDR1 SGHRS, CDR2 YFSETQ. The CDR3 DNA reads as TGCGCCAGCAGCTTAGGGCAGGGGGAGAGCAATGAGCAGTTCTTC. This encodes CASSLGQGESNEQFF.

V and J are TRBV30 and TRBJ2-3, with TRBD2 as a possible D gene (5 bases). This CDR3 contains 15 residues. Trimming removed 1 base from V and 2 bases from J, with 13 bases in between. Germline V lookup: CDR1 GTSNPN, CDR2 SVGIG (reference sequence). Here the CDR3 reads CAWSGGGAITDTQYF. The DNA for the CDR3 is TGTGCCTGGAGTGGCGGAGGCGCCATCACAGATACGCAGTATTTT.

This clone occurred a few times. This chain joins TRBV29-1 and TRBJ2-7; perhaps TRBD1 as D (5 bases). The germline V gene encodes CDR1 SQVTM and CDR2 ANQGSEA. V dropped 1 base and J dropped 3 bases, with 10 bases sitting between them. The CDR3 length is 13 residues. The CDR3 loop reads CSVEAGRDYEQYF. CDR3 DNA sequence: TGCAGCGTTGAAGCGGGCAGGGACTACGAGCAGTACTTC.

This clone was found a few times. The V gene is TRBV9, the J gene TRBJ2-1; D remains ambiguous. The germline V gene encodes CDR1 SGDLS and CDR2 YYNGEE. Trimming cost V 3 bases and J 0 bases, with 10 bases left between them. The CDR3 extends over 15 amino acids. The CDR3: CASSATLSSYNEQFF. CDR3 nucleotides: TGTGCCAGCAGCGCGACTTTGAGCTCCTACAATGAGCAGTTCTTC.

CDR3 protein: CASSELFGGGTDEKLFF. CDR3 nucleotide sequence: TGCGCCAGCAGTGAGCTATTTGGGGGGGGGACGGATGAAAAACTGTTTTTT. This chain joins TRBV10-1 and TRBJ1-4; D possibly corresponds to TRBD1 (5 bases). Germline loops: CDR1 WNHNN, CDR2 SYGVQD (reference sequence). The CDR3 has 17 amino acids. V was cut by 2 bases and J by 6 bases, with 19 bases left in between.

The V gene is TRBV6-2 or TRBV6-3, the J gene TRBJ2-1, with a weak D call TRBD2 (5 bases). This CDR3 spans 12 amino acids. Trimming took 0 bases from V and 15 from J, leaving 12 bases between them. The germline V gene has CDR1 MNHEY and CDR2 SVGEGT. The CDR3 nucleotides read TGTGCCAGCAGTTACTCCCGGGAAACTAGGTTCTTC. Its protein product is CASSYSRETRFF.

The chain couples TRBV30 to TRBJ2-7; 8 bases match TRBD1. Trimming removed 0 bases from V and 4 bases from J; junction bases left unmatched: 8. From germline, CDR1 is GTSNPN and CDR2 SVGIG (reference sequence). The CDR3 is 15 residues long. The CDR3 DNA reads TGTGCCTGGAGTGTACGGGGACAGGCGATATACGAGCAGTACTTC. Amino acid sequence: CAWSVRGQAIYEQYF. The variable domain in full, with the rest retrieved from reference TRBV30 and TRBJ2-7, is SQTIHQWPATLVQPVGSPLSLECTVEGTSNPNLYWYRQAAGRGLQLLFYSVGIGQISSEVPQNLSASRPQDRQFILSSKKLLLSDSGFYLCAWSVRGQAIYEQYFGPGTRLTVT.

This clone appeared a few times. The gene calls are TRBV30 and TRBJ1-4, with D perhaps TRBD1 (6 bases). The CDR3 has 13 amino acids. Trimming took off 8 bases at V and 6 bases at J, with 16 bases between the two ends. Germline-derived CDR1 and CDR2 are GTSNPN and SVGIG (reference sequence). The CDR3 sequence: CATSTDRDEKLFF. Written as DNA, the CDR3 is TGTGCCACGTCGACGGACAGAGATGAAAAACTGTTTTTT.

The rearrangement uses TRBV10-3 and TRBJ2-5; 7 nucleotides match TRBD1. After removal of 4 bases from V and 2 bases from J, the junction contained 4 bases not matched to a gene. The CDR3 covers 14 residues. The V gene's germline CDR1 is ENHRY and CDR2 SYGVKD. The CDR3 sequence: CAISGGQDQETQYF. CDR3 in DNA: TGTGCCATCAGTGGCGGACAGGATCAAGAGACCCAGTACTTC.

The chain links TRBV29-1 to TRBJ1-1; 8 nucleotides agree with TRBD1. V was pared by 6 bases and J by 4 bases, with 4 bases of the junction left unmatched. Germline V gene lookup returns CDR1 SQVTM and CDR2 ANQGSEA. This CDR3 comprises 12 residues. The CDR3 loop reads CSVHGQGTEAFF. DNA for the CDR3: TGCAGCGTCCACGGACAGGGCACTGAAGCTTTCTTT.

The V call is TRBV9, the J call TRBJ2-7; D is unresolved. CDR3 length equals 15 residues. V lost 0 bases and J lost 0, with 10 bases in between. Germline-derived CDR1 and CDR2 are SGDLS and YYNGEE. The CDR3 DNA reads as TGTGCCAGCAGCGTAGGGGCCGAAAGCTCCTACGAGCAGTACTTC. Its protein is CASSVGAESSYEQYF. The full variable domain, with the rest looked up from reference TRBV9 and TRBJ2-7, is DSGVTQTPKHLITATGQRVTLRCSPRSGDLSVYWYQQSLDQGLQFLIQYYNGEERAKGNILERFSAQQFPDLHSELNLSSLELGDSALYFCASSVGAESSYEQYFGPGTRLTVT.

V is TRBV5-1 and J is TRBJ2-3; no definite D call. Trimming stripped 0 bases from V and 2 bases from J, with 10 bases between. Per germline, CDR1 SGHRS and CDR2 YFSETQ. CDR3 length equals 15 residues. For the CDR3, the DNA is TGCGCCAGCAGCTTGGAGAGTTCTTCCACAGATACGCAGTATTTT. It codes for CASSLESSSTDTQYF.

The chain couples TRBV6-6 to TRBJ1-2; D is uncertain. CDR1 and CDR2 from the germline V gene are MNHNY and SVGAGI (reference sequence). V gave up 6 bases and J gave up 2 bases, with 10 bases separating them. The CDR3 length is 13 residues. CDR3 protein: CASSLQANYGYTF. The CDR3 DNA reads as TGTGCCAGCAGCCTTCAGGCCAACTATGGCTACACCTTC.

The genes are TRBV11-2 and TRBJ2-3; D not certain. V dropped 3 bases and J dropped 2 bases, with 9 bases sitting between them. This CDR3 contains 14 residues. The germline V gene encodes CDR1 SGHAT and CDR2 FQNNGV. CDR3 sequence: CASSFSPSTDTQYF. The CDR3 coding sequence is TGTGCCAGCAGCTTTAGCCCCTCCACAGATACGCAGTATTTT.

The chain links TRBV4-1 to TRBJ2-7, with D tentatively TRBD1 (5 bases). Trimming stripped 4 bases from V and 0 bases from J, with 13 bases between. Germline CDR1 MGHRA, CDR2 YSYEKL. The CDR3 length is 15 residues. CDR3 in amino acids: CASSPLGQVSYEQYF. CDR3 DNA sequence: TGCGCCAGCAGCCCCCTGGGGCAGGTCTCCTACGAGCAGTACTTC.

The chain uses TRBV9 and TRBJ1-1, with TRBD1 matching over 8 bases. The CDR3 extends over 13 amino acids. Trimming cost V 0 bases and J 6 bases; bases outside gene matches: 1. Germline CDR1 SGDLS, CDR2 YYNGEE. In DNA, the CDR3 is TGTGCCAGCAGCGTAGGGACAGGGTCTGAAGCTTTCTTT. This gives the protein CASSVGTGSEAFF.

J is TRBJ1-2 and V is TRBV29-1; D uncertain. This CDR3 comprises 11 residues. Trimming pared 5 bases from V and 6 bases from J, leaving 10 bases between. From germline, CDR1 is SQVTM and CDR2 ANQGSEA. For the CDR3, the DNA is TGCAGCGTTCGCGAGGTGGATGGCTACACCTTC. Encoded protein: CSVREVDGYTF.

The chain employs TRBV27 and TRBJ1-5, with D possibly being TRBD1 (5 bases). Germline V CDR1 and CDR2: MNHEY, SMNVEV (reference sequence). This CDR3 has 17 amino acids. Trimming took 5 bases from V and 0 from J, leaving 17 bases between them. CDR3 sequence: CASSPLTDLHSNQPQHF. CDR3 nucleotides: TGTGCCAGCAGTCCCCTGACAGACCTACATAGCAATCAGCCCCAGCATTTT.